This T cell receptor beta chain is drawn from a study of molecular identifiers for immune sequencing clone quantification. Study in general: Four of five RNA aliquots from about 19,000 or 110,000 naive CD8 T cells were sequenced.

MiXCR was run by TCRdb on the PCR reads, yielding one entry per CDR3 protein. The sample comprises hundreds of thousands of distinct CDR3 sequences, 15% to 20% of which are singletons, and around 0.9% rests with the top ten. With regard to this clonotype: This may be a read error, as it is one base from a much larger clone.

Input for naive CD8 libraries was roughly 17,000 to 1,100,000 sorted cells; the RNA fraction used was 10%, 30% or 50%. Sorting recovered naive CD8 T cells on a CD8+CD4-CCR7+CD45RA+ profile. The receptor comes from a human donor in good health. Some libraries in this study had Jurkat cell RNA spiked in. Sequenced sample: naive CD8+ T cells from blood, with Jurkat cell RNA spiked in. Subset denoted: FACS-sorted CD8+CD4-CCR7+CD45RA+ naive T cells.

DNA of the CDR3: TGTGCCAGCTCCAGGGGACCTCCTGGAAACACCATATGTTTT. Translation gives CASSRGPPGNTICF. V usage is TRBV19 and J usage is TRBJ1-3; the D gene is possibly TRBD1 (6 bases). CDR3 length: 14 amino acids. CDR1 LNHDA and CDR2 SQIVND come from the germline V gene (reference sequence).